Presented here are 18 T cell receptor beta chains from one specimen sequenced in a study of T cells in Graves' hyperthyroidism and ophthalmopathy. TCR beta CDR3 region amplification was performed from RNA transcripts. HTBI primers were used for first-round RT-PCR of the TCR CDR3. TCRdb redid the calling of the multiplex PCR reads with MiXCR, one entry per CDR3 protein. Of about 600,000 distinct CDR3 sequences listed, 12% to 15% were seen once; the top ten hold about 6.6%. The sample consisted of blood. Source of these receptors: a woman aged 18 to 35 with Graves' ophthalmopathy.

The CDR3, as DNA: TGTGCCAGTAGTATTAGACCCGGGACTAGAGGCAATGAGCAGTTCTTC. It is translated as CASSIRPGTRGNEQFF. This chain links TRBV19 with TRBJ2-1; 8 bases line up with TRBD2. Trimming removed 3 bases from V and 6 bases from J; junction bases left unmatched: 10. The CDR3 is made up of 16 amino acids. From germline, CDR1 is LNHDA and CDR2 SQIVND (reference sequence).

The sample holds many counts of this clonotype. Compared with germline, one end of the junction differs, possibly owing to a read error. For the CDR3, the DNA is TGTGCCAGCAGTTACTCATCGGGAGCGTCCTTCGAGCAGTACTTC. The encoded protein is CASSYSSGASFEQYF. The chain joins TRBV6-6 to TRBJ2-7; D is possibly TRBD2 (6 bases). The CDR3 has 15 amino acids. Per germline, CDR1 MNHNY and CDR2 SVGAGI (reference sequence).

In its sample, this clonotype was seen once. It may be a read error: a sequence one base away is much more abundant. V is TRBV9 and J is TRBJ2-7, with 10 bases lining up with TRBD1. Germline V gene sequence: CDR1 SGDLS, CDR2 YYNGEE. This CDR3 region has 16 residues. The CDR3 loop is CTSSAGRQGAFNEQYF. The CDR3 DNA reads as TGTACCAGCAGCGCGGGACGACAGGGGGCTTTCAACGAGCAGTACTTC.

As regards this clonotype: A much larger clone sits a single nucleotide away, making a read error possible. The J gene is TRBJ2-7, the V gene TRBV28, with 9 bases aligning to TRBD1. Per the germline V gene, CDR1 is MDHEN and CDR2 is SYDVKM. CDR3 length: 16 residues. V lost 3 bases and J lost 3; bases outside the gene matches: 9. CDR3 region: CASSFLRQGVLYEQYF. CDR3 coding DNA: TGTGCCAGCAGTTTTCTTCGACAGGGGGTGCTCTACGAGCAGTACTTC.

This clonotype appeared many times. The chain uses TRBV20-1 and TRBJ2-1, with D possibly being TRBD1 (6 bases). The germline V gene encodes CDR1 DFQATT and CDR2 SNEGSKA (reference sequence). The CDR3 is 18 amino acids. V lost 2 bases and J lost 2, with 22 bases in between. Written as DNA, the CDR3 is TGCAGTGCTAGACCTTGGACGGCAGGGGCCACAACCTACAATGAGCAGTTCTTC. Translation: CSARPWTAGATTYNEQFF.

This clonotype was observed many times. The chain employs TRBV6-1 and TRBJ2-1; 12 bases agree with TRBD2. Trimming cost V 5 bases and J 4 bases; bases outside gene matches: 24. The CDR3 spans 22 residues. Germline V gene sequence: CDR1 MNHNS, CDR2 SASEGT. In DNA, the CDR3 is TGTGCCAGCAGTTCTCCATGGGCTACTAGCGGGAGGCGGAAGGTCGTGTACAATGAGCAGTTCTTC. Translation gives CASSSPWATSGRRKVVYNEQFF.

This clonotype was detected a few times. This chain joins TRBV12-3 or TRBV12-4 and TRBJ2-4, with D possibly matching TRBD2 (5 bases). There are 12 residues in the CDR3. Trimming shortened V by 6 bases and J by 9 bases, and 12 bases separated the two germline ends. This chain's CDR3 is CASSTRLGIQYF. The CDR3 DNA reads TGTGCCAGCAGCACTAGGCTTGGCATTCAGTACTTC.

V usage is TRBV6-9 and J usage is TRBJ2-7; 14 bases are shared with TRBD2. The CDR3 sequence is 15 residues long. The V gene's germline CDR1 is MNHGY and CDR2 SVAAGI. V trimming: 3 bases; J trimming: 5 bases; junction bases outside the gene matches: 3. The CDR3 here is CASSYGGLAGDEQYF. DNA for the CDR3: TGTGCCAGCAGTTACGGGGGACTAGCGGGAGACGAGCAGTACTTC.

There are many counts of this clonotype. J is TRBJ2-1 and V is TRBV30; 7 nucleotides align to TRBD1. The V and J ends lost 1 base and 4 bases, in that order; junction bases with no gene match: 7. CDR3 length equals 15 residues. Per germline, CDR1 GTSNPN and CDR2 SVGIG (reference sequence). The CDR3 DNA reads as TGTGCCTGGAGTGATGGGACAGCCCTATACAATGAGCAGTTCTTC. It specifies CAWSDGTALYNEQFF.

Ten or more counts support this clonotype. The chain combines TRBV29-1 with TRBJ2-7, with 10 bases aligning to TRBD2. CDR3 length: 15 residues. Losses at the gene ends were 3 bases for V and 1 base for J; bases not matched to a gene: 6. Germline-derived CDR1 and CDR2 are SQVTM and ANQGSEA. The CDR3 DNA follows: TGCAGCGTTGATGGGGGGACTAGCGCTTCCTACGAGCAGTACTTC. Encoded protein: CSVDGGTSASYEQYF.

This clonotype was seen repeatedly, ten times or more. The chain joins TRBV6-1 to TRBJ1-1; TRBD1 might be the D (6 bases). The CDR3 has 14 amino acids. Trimming left V 5 bases short and J 1 base short, with 11 bases between. Germline CDR1 reads MNHNS; CDR2 reads SASEGT. Here the CDR3 reads CASSLKQGNTEAFF. CDR3 coding DNA: TGTGCCAGCAGTTTAAAACAGGGGAACACTGAAGCTTTCTTT.

The chain has TRBV7-6 and TRBJ2-3; no clear D gene. This CDR3 is 16 amino acids long. Germline assignment: CDR1 SGHVS and CDR2 FNYEAQ. Between the trimmed V and J ends, which lost 2 bases and 1 base, there was a span of 13 bases. The CDR3 region is CASSLNPTTGTDTQYF. The CDR3 nucleotides are TGTGCCAGCAGCTTAAACCCAACCACGGGCACAGATACGCAGTATTTT.

There are many counts of this clonotype. The chain links TRBV7-9 to TRBJ1-4; D gene ambiguous. V dropped 1 base and J dropped 7 bases, with 13 bases sitting between them. Germline CDR1 reads SEHNR; CDR2 reads FQNEAQ (reference sequence). The CDR3 consists of 15 residues. CDR3 sequence reads: CASSLDGGFLEKLFF. CDR3 nucleotides: TGTGCCAGCAGCTTAGATGGCGGGTTTCTTGAAAAACTGTTTTTT.

Concerning this clonotype itself: A clone one base away is much larger, so this may be a read error. CDR3 DNA: TGTGCCAGCAGCCCCCAAGACCCCGGGGCAGGGGACGAGCAGTACTTC. Encoded protein: CASSPQDPGAGDEQYF. The chain has TRBV3-1 and TRBJ2-7; perhaps TRBD1 as D (6 bases). The germline CDR1 and CDR2 sequences are LGHDT and YNNKEL (reference sequence). The CDR3 consists of 16 residues. Trimming cost V 4 bases and J 5 bases, with 21 bases left between them.

This rearrangement joins TRBV12-3 or TRBV12-4 to TRBJ2-2; D possibly corresponds to TRBD1 (6 bases). The CDR3 has 12 amino acids. Trimming removed 6 bases from V and 6 bases from J, with 8 bases in between. CDR3 protein: CASRTGSGELFF. Here the CDR3 DNA reads TGTGCCAGCAGAACAGGGTCCGGGGAGCTGTTTTTT.

The chain is built from TRBV19 and TRBJ1-4; 11 bases are a match to TRBD1. The CDR3 has 14 amino acids. With 7 bases clipped from V and 7 bases from J, the junction kept 5 bases outside the gene matches. Germline assignment: CDR1 LNHDA and CDR2 SQIVND (reference sequence). The CDR3 nucleotides read TGTGCCAGTAACGGACAGGGGGCAGGTGAAAAACTGTTTTTT. Its translation is CASNGQGAGEKLFF.

In its sample, this clonotype was seen a few times. This chain joins TRBV20-1 and TRBJ1-2, with D unresolved. Germline values: CDR1 DFQATT, CDR2 SNEGSKA (reference sequence). The germline V and J ends were trimmed by 0 bases and 6 bases, with 14 bases remaining between them. The CDR3 length is 14 residues. CDR3 sequence reads: CSARDFETRHGYTF. CDR3 DNA: TGCAGTGCTAGAGATTTTGAAACGCGCCATGGCTACACCTTC.

This chain connects TRBV7-9 to TRBJ2-3; 9 bases are shared with TRBD2. The V and J ends lost 5 bases and 14 bases, in that order; junction bases with no gene match: 8. The CDR3 contains 12 residues. Germline V CDR1 and CDR2: SEHNR, FQNEAQ (reference sequence). CDR3 sequence reads: CASSPLAGIPYF. CDR3 nucleotides: TGTGCCAGCAGCCCTCTAGCGGGAATCCCGTATTTT. The entire variable domain, with the rest obtained from reference TRBV7-9 and TRBJ2-3, is as follows: DTGVSQNPRHKITKRGQNVTFRCDPISEHNRLYWYRQTLGQGPEFLTYFQNEAQLEKSRLLSDRFSAERPKGSFSTLEIQRTEQGDSAMYLCASSPLAGIPYFGPGTRLTVL.